This T cell receptor beta chain stems from a study of blood T cell repertoires in COVID-19. For the study at large: Sites in the United States, Italy and Spain provided acute and convalescent COVID-19 samples. In each case, the material was cDNA or gDNA derived from T cells, B-cell-depleted T cells, or PBMCs.

As handled by the study authors: Quantification of nucleated cells was approximated via reference gene primer amplification. Some clones are missing from TCRdb's copy, which holds only in-frame ones; the method was immunoSEQ multiplex PCR. V and J calls and clone size are given by that table; D and trimming were obtained from the DNA. The table includes some 74,000 clones, roughly 80% detected once. V was cut by 1 base and J by 1 base, with 10 bases left in between. CDR3 size: 14 residues. The germline V gene encodes CDR1 GTSNPN and CDR2 SVGIG (reference sequence). The chain joins TRBV30 to TRBJ1-1, with no clear D. The receptor's source is a woman over 75 with active or convalescent COVID-19. Sample: peripheral blood. DNA of the CDR3: TGTGCCTGGAGTGGTCCAGAAAGGAACACTGAAGCTTTCTTT. As protein: CAWSGPERNTEAFF.